A single TCR beta chain is shown here with its context. The conserved final phenylalanine or tryptophan is absent from the CDR3, which likely points to a read error. J lost 4 bases, V lost 2 bases, and 4 bases had no gene match. CDR1 is ENHRY and CDR2 is SYGVKD in the germline V gene. The CDR3 totals 14 residues. The data were obtained in a study of blood T cells in healthy people across ages. A second PCR of 7 to 11 cycles used a sample-barcoded 5' primer and a J-beta primer mix. TCRdb re-analysed the 5' RACE reads in MiXCR, keeping a single row per CDR3 protein. Of 600,000 to 650,000 distinct CDR3 sequences in the sample, roughly 50% were seen once.

The chain combines TRBV10-3 with TRBJ2-5; 7 bases align to TRBD2. Material for sequencing was blood. The receptor was isolated from a man in his 60s in good health. CDR3 sequence reads: CAISEVRGVETQYS. In nucleotides, the CDR3 is TGTGCCATCAGTGAGGTTCGGGGGGTAGAGACCCAGTACTCC.